The 3 T cell receptor beta chains below all came from one sample that was sequenced in a study of early T cells in non-severe SARS-CoV-2 infection. TCRdb analysed the 5' RACE reads with MiXCR anew, one entry per CDR3 protein. The sample yields 43,000 or so distinct CDR3 sequences, under 9.5% seen once. The sequenced sample consisted of whole blood. The receptors originated from an adult who was a healthcare worker with PCR-confirmed SARS-CoV-2 infection or an uninfected control (not recorded which).

This clonotype was picked up many times. The V gene is TRBV3-1, the J gene TRBJ1-2; TRBD1 matches 9 bases. There are 15 residues in the CDR3. V was pared by 4 bases and J by 8 bases, with 11 bases of the junction left unmatched. Germline V gene data show CDR1 as LGHDT and CDR2 as YNNKEL (reference sequence). CDR3 sequence (DNA): TGTGCCAGCAGCCGACACGAACAGGGGGCGGAAGGCTACACCTTC. This encodes CASSRHEQGAEGYTF.

A few counts support this clonotype. The chain's CDR3 is CASSQALVSGGPQSHTQYF. The CDR3 DNA is TGCGCCAGCAGCCAGGCCCTTGTGAGCGGGGGACCACAGTCGCATACGCAGTATTTT. This rearrangement joins TRBV4-1 to TRBJ2-3, with 8 bases aligning to TRBD2. The CDR3 runs 19 residues. CDR1 is MGHRA, CDR2 YSYEKL, per germline. Germline trimming cut 3 bases from V and 7 bases from J; bases unmatched to any gene: 21.

In this sample, this clonotype turned up many times. The genes are TRBV4-3 and TRBJ1-5; tentative D call: TRBD1 (6 bases). The V end was cut by 0 bases, the J end by 4 bases, with 13 bases between. Germline CDR1 and CDR2: LGHNA and YSLEER. The CDR3 contains 16 residues. This CDR3 reads CASSQDLRQANQPQHF. DNA for the CDR3: TGCGCCAGCAGCCAAGATCTCCGACAGGCAAATCAGCCCCAGCATTTT.